This is a list of T cell receptor beta chains from one sample in a study of CD8 T cells in ankylosing spondylitis. Via MiXCR, TCRdb re-called the 5' RACE reads, giving one row per CDR3 protein. This sample carries over 400,000 distinct CDR3 sequences, 25% to 30% of them seen once, and the ten largest clones take 0.75% to 0.9%. Sequencing was done on a sample of blood, either unsorted or a sorted T cell fraction (not recorded which). The receptors come from a male donor with ankylosing spondylitis. Both conserved end residues are part of each CDR3. D genes are given only for firm matches. Only some rows state a clone size, as once, few, many or a class for expanded clones.

>TRBV19|-|-|TRBJ1-2
CASTLRQGNGYTF
TGTGCCAGTACCTTACGGCAGGGAAATGGCTACACCTTC
>TRBV10-3|many|-|TRBJ1-4
CAISENLLKDEKLFF
TGTGCCATCAGTGAGAACCTACTCAAGGATGAAAAACTGTTTTTT
>TRBV7-2|-|TRBD2|TRBJ2-1
CASSLISGSSYNEQFF
TGTGCCAGCAGCTTAATTAGCGGGAGCTCCTACAATGAGCAGTTCTTC
>TRBV30|-|-|TRBJ2-7
CAWSVAGAYEQYF
TGTGCCTGGAGTGTAGCAGGCGCCTACGAGCAGTACTTC
>TRBV5-6|-|-|TRBJ1-1
CASSLAGTSNTEAFF
TGTGCCAGCAGCTTGGCGGGGACATCGAACACTGAAGCTTTCTTT
>TRBV24-1|-|-|TRBJ1-5
CATSDLRLGREDAQPQHF
TGTGCCACCAGTGATTTGCGACTAGGCAGGGAAGATGCTCAGCCCCAGCATTTT
>TRBV12-3/TRBV12-4|-|TRBD2|TRBJ2-3
CASSPARGKLAGITDTQYF
TGTGCCAGCAGCCCAGCGAGGGGGAAACTAGCGGGGATCACAGATACGCAGTATTTT
>TRBV24-1|-|TRBD2|TRBJ2-1
CAVSSGTSGRRNEQFF
TGTGCCGTTTCATCCGGGACTAGCGGGAGGAGGAATGAGCAGTTCTTC
>TRBV12-3/TRBV12-4|-|-|TRBJ2-7
CASSLGQGIHEQYF
TGTGCCAGCAGTTTAGGCCAGGGGATCCACGAGCAGTACTTC
>TRBV5-1|-|-|TRBJ2-1
CASLPGLSYDEQFF
TGCGCCAGCCTTCCGGGACTGTCTTATGATGAGCAGTTCTTC
>TRBV5-1|-|-|TRBJ2-2
CASSPGTTTGELFF
TGCGCCAGCAGCCCTGGGACAACCACCGGGGAGCTGTTTTTT
>TRBV5-1|few|TRBD1|TRBJ2-7
CASSFEGTGANEQYF
TGCGCCAGCAGCTTTGAAGGGACAGGTGCTAACGAGCAGTACTTC
>TRBV11-2|-|-|TRBJ2-2
CASSRRSGFSTGELFF
TGTGCCAGCAGCCGCCGGTCGGGGTTCTCTACCGGGGAGCTGTTTTTT
>TRBV20-1|many|-|TRBJ2-3
CSADLTSSATQYF
TGCAGTGCGGACCTAACTAGTTCGGCTACGCAGTATTTT
>TRBV29-1|-|-|TRBJ1-2
CSVEDGGIDYGYTF
TGCAGCGTTGAAGACGGGGGGATTGACTATGGCTACACCTTC
>TRBV10-2|few|TRBD1|TRBJ1-5
CASREDRAGNQPQHF
TGCGCCAGCAGAGAGGACAGGGCGGGCAATCAGCCCCAGCATTTT
>TRBV7-9|-|-|TRBJ1-1
CASSLRTYPDTEAFF
TGTGCCAGCAGCCTTAGGACGTACCCGGACACTGAAGCTTTCTTT
>TRBV12-3/TRBV12-4|-|TRBD1|TRBJ1-1
CASSQKRTGNTEAFF
TGTGCCAGCAGTCAAAAGAGGACAGGGAACACTGAAGCTTTCTTT
>TRBV12-3/TRBV12-4|-|-|TRBJ1-2
CASSSGLMIYGYTF
TGTGCCAGCAGTTCCGGACTGATGATCTATGGCTACACCTTC
>TRBV7-2|few|TRBD2|TRBJ2-5
CASSWRENGETQYF
TGTGCCAGCAGCTGGCGGGAGAACGGAGAGACCCAGTACTTC
>TRBV10-3|few|TRBD1|TRBJ1-3
CAISGTVGNTIYF
TGTGCCATCAGCGGGACAGTTGGAAACACCATATATTTT
>TRBV6-1|few|-|TRBJ1-1
CASSEFSAQNTEAFF
TGTGCCAGCAGTGAATTCTCGGCCCAGAACACTGAAGCTTTCTTT